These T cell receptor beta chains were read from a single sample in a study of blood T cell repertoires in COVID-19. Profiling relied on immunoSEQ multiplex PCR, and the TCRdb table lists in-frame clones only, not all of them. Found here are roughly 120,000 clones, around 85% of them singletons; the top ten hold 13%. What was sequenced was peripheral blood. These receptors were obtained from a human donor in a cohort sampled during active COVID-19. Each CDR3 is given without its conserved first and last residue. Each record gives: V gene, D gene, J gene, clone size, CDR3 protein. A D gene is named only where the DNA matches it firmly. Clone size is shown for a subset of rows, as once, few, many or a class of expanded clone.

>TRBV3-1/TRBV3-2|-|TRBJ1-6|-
ASEDQGFNSPLH
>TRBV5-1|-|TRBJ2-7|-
ASSLDPGTYEQY
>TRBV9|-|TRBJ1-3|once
ASSPSSGLEGNTIY
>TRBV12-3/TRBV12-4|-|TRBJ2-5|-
ASRLSGETQY
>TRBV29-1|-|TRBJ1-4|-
SVGSGGYPKKLF
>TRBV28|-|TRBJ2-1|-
ASSLVRAGYNEQF
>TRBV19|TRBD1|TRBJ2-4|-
ASSIADRQGRAKNIQY
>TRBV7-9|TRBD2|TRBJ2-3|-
ASSTTRDYTDTQY
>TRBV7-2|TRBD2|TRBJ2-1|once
ASSLELAGYNEQF
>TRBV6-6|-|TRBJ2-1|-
ASSPLNNEQF
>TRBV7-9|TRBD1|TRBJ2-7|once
ASSLVTTGGETNEQY
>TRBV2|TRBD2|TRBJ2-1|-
ASRAGGRSNEQF
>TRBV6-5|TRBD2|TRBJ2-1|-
ASLLAWGSGEQF
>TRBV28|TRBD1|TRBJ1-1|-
ASSTPQGANTEAF
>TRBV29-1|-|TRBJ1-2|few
SVADSLYGYT
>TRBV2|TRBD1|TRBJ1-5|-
ASGQEDNQPQH
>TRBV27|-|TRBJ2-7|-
ASSLRRSVEGFGEQY
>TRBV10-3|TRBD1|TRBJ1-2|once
AIKPGQGKMGDYGYT
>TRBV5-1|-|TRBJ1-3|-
ASSSAGYGNTIY
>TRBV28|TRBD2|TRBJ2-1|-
ASQTGLAPEQF
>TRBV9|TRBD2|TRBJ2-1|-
ASSLRLAGYNEQF
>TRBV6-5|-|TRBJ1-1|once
ASSYAPTGRSEAF
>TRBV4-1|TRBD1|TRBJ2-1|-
ATKRTGRYNEQF
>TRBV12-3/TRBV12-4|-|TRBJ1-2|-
ASSFESSYGYT
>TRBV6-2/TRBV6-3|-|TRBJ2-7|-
ASSPIGYSSSYEQY
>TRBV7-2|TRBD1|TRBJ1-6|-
ASRGGQGLQKLNSPLH
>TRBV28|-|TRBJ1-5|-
ASRNGQLSNQPQH
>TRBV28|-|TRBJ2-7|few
ASRAGPWGGDEQY
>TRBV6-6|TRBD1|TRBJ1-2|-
ASSQGTGYGYT